These T cell receptor beta chains were read from a single sample in a study of cytotoxic CD8 clonotypes in ibrutinib-treated CLL. Clones were read by immunoSEQ multiplex PCR, and TCRdb kept only the in-frame ones, dropping some. This sample has some 76,000 clones; around 78% occur once, and the top ten carry roughly 35%. The sample was PBMCs, taken after 24 months of ibrutinib treatment. All receptors come from a human donor with chronic lymphocytic leukemia. Each CDR3 is given without its conserved first and last residue. The D gene is left open where the match is weak.

J gene	D gene	V gene	CDR3 protein
TRBJ2-5	-	TRBV27	ASNRISRD
TRBJ2-5	-	TRBV9	ASSRLEVQETQY
TRBJ1-1	-	TRBV6-5	ASSYSMLSTEAF
TRBJ2-2	TRBD2	TRBV9	ASSVTSGSRPGELF
TRBJ1-1	-	TRBV7-9	ASSSQGTMNTEAF
TRBJ2-7	-	TRBV9	ASSVAESYEQY
TRBJ1-1	-	TRBV5-1	ASSFVQMNTEAF
TRBJ2-5	TRBD2	TRBV5-1	ASSFSGAERQTQY
TRBJ2-3	TRBD1	TRBV19	ASSILPGGNTDTQY
TRBJ1-2	-	TRBV29-1	SVEVARGYT
TRBJ2-3	-	TRBV11-1	ASSLLADTQY
TRBJ2-1	-	TRBV18	ASSPEWEQF
TRBJ2-3	TRBD2	TRBV29-1	SAGGASGKRDTQY
TRBJ1-2	-	TRBV6-1	ASSERRFYGYT
TRBJ2-7	TRBD2	TRBV7-9	ASSLSASGNTYEQY
TRBJ1-2	-	TRBV10-2	ASRETVYGYT
TRBJ2-3	-	TRBV18	ASSPPNRESDTQY
TRBJ2-2	-	TRBV9	ASSVTPGTSNTGELF
TRBJ2-3	TRBD1	TRBV15	ATRGTASTDTQY
TRBJ2-5	-	TRBV5-8	ASSPQETQY
TRBJ1-2	-	TRBV19	ASSTADGYT
TRBJ2-3	TRBD2	TRBV7-3	ASSPFPGLVADTQY
TRBJ1-3	-	TRBV15	ATSRDLAYHGNTIY
TRBJ2-2	TRBD1	TRBV7-6	ASSLVVRGHLKNTGELF
TRBJ2-5	-	TRBV19	ASFPPEVIKTQY
TRBJ2-1	-	TRBV27	ASRDYNEQF
TRBJ1-2	-	TRBV4-1	ASSQDEGTRPGRYT
TRBJ1-5	-	TRBV25-1	ASSEFGNQPQH
TRBJ1-5	-	TRBV6-5	ASSEWKYQPQH
TRBJ1-4	-	TRBV9	ASSVAPGSNEKLF
TRBJ2-7	-	TRBV13	ASSGGPYEQY
TRBJ2-1	-	TRBV2	ASSRLTGDEQF
TRBJ2-2	TRBD1	TRBV5-1	ASSGDRGRFTGELF
TRBJ2-7	TRBD2	TRBV7-9	ASSGYSIGRLDEQY
TRBJ2-3	-	TRBV27	ASSPWGQITDTQY